One and the same sample provided the 27 T cell receptor beta chains below, sequenced in a study of kidney transplant recipient with SARS-CoV-2 infection. TCRdb ran MiXCR on the reads and lists one entry per CDR3 protein. The data contain under 300,000 distinct CDR3 sequences, 29% of them seen just once; the ten biggest clones take up roughly 7%. The sample consisted of a blood sample, taken at baseline and on day 111 from a kidney transplant recipient. The receptors shown here come from a male patient aged 25-45 years who had COVID-19 and was a kidney transplant recipient. Some T cells here may be from the graft donor.

Comments on this clonotype: Being one base from a much bigger clone, this may be a read error. Here the CDR3 omits its conserved ending phenylalanine or tryptophan, so a read error is the likely source. The gene calls are TRBV14 and TRBJ2-7; 7 bases map to TRBD1. The CDR3 length is 14 residues. V dropped 1 base and J dropped 5; count of bases not matched to a gene: 5. Germline V gene lookup returns CDR1 SGHDN and CDR2 FVKESK. The CDR3 loop is CASSQGRGTDEQYL. DNA for the CDR3: TGTGCCAGCAGCCAAGGCAGGGGGACCGACGAGCAGTACTTA.

About this clonotype itself: Mismatch with germline at one junction end may stem from a read error. The chain couples TRBV5-6 to TRBJ1-2, with D unresolved. Germline loops: CDR1 SGHDT, CDR2 YYEEEE. This CDR3 is 16 amino acids long. CDR3 DNA: TGCGCCAGCTTAATACGCAATAGTCGAAAGACCTATGGCTACGCCTTC. Protein product: CASLIRNSRKTYGYAF.

This clonotype was counted only a few times. The rearrangement uses TRBV5-1 and TRBJ2-5; D is uncertain. CDR3 size: 16 residues. Trimming removed 1 base from V and 3 bases from J, with 16 bases in between. From germline, CDR1 is SGHRS and CDR2 YFSETQ. The CDR3 DNA is TGCGCCAGCAGCTTGCGTCCGAGACACCGAGAAGAGACCCAGTACTTC. It translates to CASSLRPRHREETQYF.

This clonotype was found a few times. The chain uses TRBV9 and TRBJ2-3; TRBD1 aligns across 8 bases. CDR3 length equals 14 residues. Germline lookup yields CDR1 SGDLS and CDR2 YYNGEE. V was clipped by 3 bases and J by 4 bases; unmatched bases: 4. The CDR3 here is CASSADRAPDTQYF. The CDR3 coding sequence is TGTGCCAGCAGCGCGGACAGGGCCCCAGATACGCAGTATTTT.

The table lists this clonotype with a count of one. An end of the junction differs from the germline gene, which may be a read error. The chain combines TRBV30 with TRBJ1-2, with D possibly matching TRBD1 (5 bases). The germline CDR1 and CDR2 sequences are GTSNPN and SVGIG (reference sequence). The CDR3 totals 16 residues. The CDR3 loop reads CDWDVVRYRKTYGYTF. CDR3 bases: TGTGACTGGGACGTGGTGCGTTATAGAAAGACCTATGGCTACACCTTC.

The chain is built from TRBV15 and TRBJ1-2; D remains unclear. Trimming left V 8 bases short and J 4 bases short, with 26 bases between. The germline V gene has CDR1 LNHNV and CDR2 YYDKDF (reference sequence). The CDR3 consists of 17 residues. The CDR3 sequence is CATGLLRRCGKTYGYTF. The DNA of the CDR3 is TGTGCCACCGGCTTACTAAGAAGGTGTGGAAAGACCTATGGCTACACCTTC.

The chain uses TRBV5-1 and TRBJ2-3, with 10 bases fitting TRBD2. Germline V gives CDR1 SGHRS, CDR2 YFSETQ. Unmatched junction bases numbered 4, after V lost 3 bases and J lost 3 bases. This CDR3 comprises 15 residues. CDR3 DNA: TGCGCCAGCAGCTCTGCTAGCGGGAGAACAGATACGCAGTATTTT. It is translated as CASSSASGRTDTQYF.

This clonotype was counted at least ten times. This chain connects TRBV4-1 to TRBJ1-2, with unresolved D. V lost 0 bases and J 4 bases, leaving 21 bases between the germline ends. This CDR3 is 18 amino acids long. The germline V gene encodes CDR1 MGHRA and CDR2 YSYEKL. Here the CDR3 DNA reads TGCGCCAGCAGCCAAGATGGGATACAAAGGGAGGTTCGCTATGGCTACACCTTC. Amino acid sequence: CASSQDGIQREVRYGYTF.

The sample holds many counts of this clonotype. The chain combines TRBV20-1 with TRBJ2-7, with D perhaps being TRBD1 or TRBD2 (5 bases each). The CDR3 spans 10 residues. Trimming removed 5 bases at V and 9 bases at J, with 11 bases between. Looked up from germline, CDR1 is DFQATT and CDR2 is SNEGSKA (reference sequence). The CDR3 spells CSAGDVGQYF. CDR3 DNA: TGCAGTGCTGGGGACGTCGGGCAGTACTTC.

This clonotype was picked up many times. The rearrangement links TRBV19 to TRBJ2-1; D is perhaps TRBD2 (6 bases). The CDR3 is 15 amino acids. CDR1 and CDR2 (germline): LNHDA, SQIVND (reference sequence). Between the trimmed V and J ends, which lost 5 bases and 2 bases, there was a span of 13 bases. In nucleotides, the CDR3 is TGTGCCAGTAGTTATCGGGACTCGGCCTACAATGAGCAGTTCTTC. Translating it yields CASSYRDSAYNEQFF.

This clonotype was seen only a few times. The chain has TRBV9 and TRBJ2-1; TRBD2 matches at 8 bases. Trimming at V came to 3 bases and at J to 3 bases, leaving 8 bases not matched to a gene. Per germline, CDR1 SGDLS and CDR2 YYNGEE. This CDR3 comprises 16 residues. The CDR3 region has the DNA TGTGCCAGCAGCGCCGCCGGGGGGGTTTTCTACAATGAGCAGTTCTTC. Protein product: CASSAAGGVFYNEQFF.

This clonotype was seen at least ten times. This rearrangement joins TRBV27 to TRBJ2-1; 11 bases line up with TRBD2. The germline gives CDR1 MNHEY, CDR2 SMNVEV (reference sequence). This CDR3 comprises 16 residues. J was trimmed by 4 bases and V by 4 bases; bases with no gene match: 6. The CDR3 region is CASSSPTSGKYNEQFF. CDR3 in DNA: TGTGCCAGCAGTTCCCCGACTAGCGGGAAATACAATGAGCAGTTCTTC.

This clonotype appeared once. Given a much more abundant clone one base away, this may be a read error. V is TRBV6-5 and J is TRBJ2-2; 10 bases align to TRBD1. CDR3 length equals 14 residues. Per germline, CDR1 MNHEY and CDR2 SVGAGI. CDR3 amino acids: CTSSGQGDTGELFF. The CDR3, as DNA: TGTACCAGCAGTGGACAGGGGGACACCGGGGAGCTGTTTTTT.

This clonotype has ten or more counts. The V and J genes are TRBV6-9 and TRBJ1-2, with a weak D call TRBD1 (6 bases). The V end was cut by 5 bases, the J end by 4 bases, with 23 bases between. The CDR3 has 17 residues. Germline-derived CDR1 and CDR2 are MNHGY and SVAAGI. CDR3 in DNA: TGTGCCAGCAGTGGACAGATGCCTTACGGAAAGACCTATGGCTACACCTTC. It is translated as CASSGQMPYGKTYGYTF.

This clonotype was detected many times. This chain connects TRBV7-6 to TRBJ1-2; D is undetermined. V gave up 5 bases and J gave up 4 bases, with 23 bases separating them. The germline V gene encodes CDR1 SGHVS and CDR2 FNYEAQ. This CDR3 comprises 17 residues. The CDR3: CASSSMTESRKTYGYTF. The CDR3 DNA sequence: TGTGCCAGCAGCAGCATGACTGAATCTCGAAAGACCTATGGCTACACCTTC.

This clonotype has at least ten counts. The chain carries TRBV28 and TRBJ2-5; 7 bases agree with TRBD2. Looked up from germline, CDR1 is MDHEN and CDR2 is SYDVKM. The CDR3 is 14 amino acids. J lost 2 bases, V lost 5 bases, and 5 bases had no gene match. Written as DNA, the CDR3 is TGTGCCAGCAGTCCGTCCGGGGGGCAAGAGACCCAGTACTTC. Protein: CASSPSGGQETQYF.

The chain uses TRBV6-5 and TRBJ2-4; TRBD1 is a possible D gene (6 bases). Germline V gene data show CDR1 as MNHEY and CDR2 as SVGAGI. CDR3 length: 14 amino acids. Trimming cost V 6 bases and J 6 bases, with 15 bases left between them. CDR3 residues: CASSNRDIGNIQYF. In nucleotides, the CDR3 is TGTGCCAGCAGCAACCGGGACATAGGAAACATTCAGTACTTC.

This clonotype was picked up a small number of times. The V and J genes are TRBV6-5 and TRBJ1-4; TRBD1 matches 8 bases. CDR1 is MNHEY and CDR2 is SVGAGI in the germline V gene. The CDR3 has 16 amino acids. Trimming took 5 bases from V and 10 from J; bases not matched to a gene: 15. CDR3 in DNA: TGTGCCAGCAGTGAAACCCCCGGACAGGGTCGTTCAAAACTGTTTTTT. Its translation is CASSETPGQGRSKLFF.

This clonotype was recorded many times. The chain has TRBV20-1 and TRBJ2-7; no clear D. Germline values: CDR1 DFQATT, CDR2 SNEGSKA (reference sequence). Trimming stripped 3 bases from V and 1 base from J, with 7 bases between. This CDR3 spans 12 amino acids. In DNA, the CDR3 is TGCAGTGCTAGTGGCAGGTCCTACGAGCAGTACTTC. Encoded protein: CSASGRSYEQYF.

Remarks on this clonotype: An end of the junction differs from the germline gene, which may be a read error. The chain employs TRBV4-2 and TRBJ2-4, with D perhaps TRBD1 (6 bases). This CDR3 has 15 amino acids. Germline V gene sequence: CDR1 LGHNA, CDR2 YNFKEQ. The CDR3 DNA reads as TGTGCCAGCAGCCCTTCGACAGGAGGTCGGGATGGCTGCACCTTC. It specifies CASSPSTGGRDGCTF.

This clonotype has a count of ten or more. V and J are TRBV4-2 and TRBJ1-2; D gene uncertain. The ends were cut back, 3 bases at V and 4 bases at J, with 15 bases in the middle. The V gene's germline CDR1 is LGHNA and CDR2 YNFKEQ. The CDR3 totals 15 residues. The CDR3 region is CASSQTGVTFYGYTF. The DNA of the CDR3 is TGTGCCAGCAGCCAGACGGGAGTCACTTTCTATGGCTACACCTTC.

The rearrangement links TRBV4-3 to TRBJ2-2, with 8 bases aligning to TRBD1. The CDR3 loop spans 15 amino acids. V dropped 1 base and J dropped 7; count of bases not matched to a gene: 5. CDR1 and CDR2 from the germline V gene are LGHNA and YSLEER. The CDR3 DNA follows: TGCGCCAGCAGCCAAGCCACAGGGGGTAGCGGGGAGCTGTTTTTT. Its protein product is CASSQATGGSGELFF.

This clonotype has only a few counts. The V and J genes are TRBV5-6 and TRBJ1-1; D gene unclear. This CDR3 contains 16 residues. V shed 0 bases and J shed 0 bases, with 12 bases lying between them. CDR1 and CDR2 from the germline V gene are SGHDT and YYEEEE. The CDR3: CASSLVVGSMNTEAFF. The CDR3 DNA reads TGTGCCAGCAGCTTGGTAGTAGGGTCTATGAACACTGAAGCTTTCTTT.

On this clonotype: A much larger clone differs by one base, so this may be a read error. The CDR3 region is CAWRTTGVGGQYF. The CDR3 DNA sequence: TGTGCCTGGAGGACAACTGGTGTGGGCGGGCAGTACTTC. The chain uses TRBV30 and TRBJ2-7; no clear D gene. The CDR3 is 13 amino acids. Germline loops: CDR1 GTSNPN, CDR2 SVGIG (reference sequence). Trimming left V 3 bases short and J 9 bases short, with 18 bases between. Drawing the rest from reference TRBV30 and TRBJ2-7, the complete variable domain is SQTIHQWPATLVQPVGSPLSLECTVEGTSNPNLYWYRQAAGRGLQLLFYSVGIGQISSEVPQNLSASRPQDRQFILSSKKLLLSDSGFYLCAWRTTGVGGQYFGPGTRLTVT.

This clonotype was detected many times. This sequence joins TRBV6-2 or TRBV6-3 and TRBJ1-4; a possible D gene is TRBD1 (6 bases). Germline V gene data show CDR1 as MNHEY and CDR2 as SVGEGT. The CDR3 spans 13 residues. The germline V and J ends were trimmed by 10 bases and 8 bases, with 17 bases remaining between them. The CDR3, as DNA: TGTGCCACCTTGAAGGGGGGCAGAGAAAAACTGTTTTTT. It is translated as CATLKGGREKLFF.

With respect to this clonotype: One base away lies a much larger clone, so this may be a sequencing read error. This chain joins TRBV3-2 and TRBJ2-4; the DNA was not used to check the table's D call, TRBD2. TRBV3-2 is shown as a pseudogene. The CDR3 runs to 15 residues. For the CDR3, the DNA is TGTGCCAGCAGCCAGGAACTAGCCGCCAGGGGAGGGCAGTACTTC. This gives the protein CASSQELAARGGQYF.

This clonotype was seen many times. The DNA of the CDR3 is TGTGCCAGCAGCGATACAGCTCCCATTTCAGGCTTGACCGGGGAGCTGTTTTTT. Protein sequence: CASSDTAPISGLTGELFF. The genes are TRBV3-1 and TRBJ2-2; D not resolved. The V gene's germline CDR1 is LGHDT and CDR2 YNNKEL (reference sequence). The CDR3 has 18 amino acids. The V end was cut by 5 bases, the J end by 5 bases, with 24 bases between.